This T cell receptor beta chain was profiled in a study of technical replicates of blood from a few donors. Note on this clone: Mismatch with germline at one junction end may stem from a read error.

The length of the CDR3 is 15 residues. CDR1 is SSHAT, CDR2 FNYEAQ, per germline (reference sequence). Sequencing was performed with immunoSEQ multiplex PCR; in TCRdb, only in-frame clones are kept and a portion is missing. This sample has 77,000 or so clones; about nine tenths occur once, and the top ten carry around 0.37%. V gene TRBV7-7 combines with J gene TRBJ2-5; maybe TRBD2 (6 bases). The sample was T cells isolated from PBMCs. This sequence was found in a human donor in good health. In nucleotides, the CDR3 is TGTGCTAGCAGCTTGATAGCGGCCGACCAAGAGACCCAGTACTTC. Translating it yields CASSLIAADQETQYF.